The source of this T cell receptor beta chain is a study of identical twins. TCRdb analysed the 5' RACE reads with MiXCR anew, one entry per CDR3 protein. The data hold some 900,000 distinct CDR3 sequences, with over 9% observed a single time. V lost 8 bases and J lost 0, with 14 bases in between. The CDR3 is 15 residues long. CDR1 and CDR2 from the germline V gene are MNHNS and SASEGT. This sample also appeared in a second study, on yellow fever vaccine responses in identical twins.

V and J are TRBV6-1 and TRBJ1-3; no firm D call. The receptor's source is a woman aged 18-29 years in good health. Input material: PBMCs. For the CDR3, the DNA is TGTGCCAGCGGGAGGATTGCGGGCTCTGGAAACACCATATATTTT. It codes for CASGRIAGSGNTIYF.